This TCR beta chain was found in a study of T cell responses to AZD1222 COVID-19 vaccine. Sequenced by immunoSEQ multiplex PCR; TCRdb stores in-frame clones only, minus some. The data show around 69,000 clones, 70% to 90% seen once. The starting material was peripheral blood, obtained on day 0 of AZD1222 vaccination. The TCR originated in an adult in good health.

CDR3 bases: TGTGCCAGCAGCCGCGGGACCGGGGAGCTGTTTTTT. As protein: CASSRGTGELFF. The chain employs TRBV6-5 and TRBJ2-2, with D possibly being TRBD2 (5 bases). CDR1 and CDR2 (germline): MNHEY, SVGAGI. The CDR3 covers 12 residues. V lost 6 bases to trimming and J lost 5 bases, with 7 bases between them.